This T cell receptor (beta chain) emerged from a study of blood T cell repertoires in COVID-19. Study background: Some COVID-19 samples were acute and others convalescent; all came from the United States, Italy and Spain. The analysed material was cDNA or gDNA that came from T cells, B-cell-depleted T cells, or PBMCs.

Participants came from some 23 US areas, aged about 18 to 100 years. No more than 2 weeks before study entry, exposed participants had met a case of COVID-19. The repertoire was sequenced with immunoSEQ multiplex PCR; TCRdb's copy has only in-frame clones and lacks some. This table holds approximately 300,000 clones, 85% found once. J lost 8 bases, V lost 2 bases, and 9 bases had no gene match. This CDR3 comprises 16 residues. Germline assignment: CDR1 MNHEY and CDR2 SVGEGT. Sequencing input: PBMCs or T cells enriched from blood (not recorded which). The chain uses TRBV6-2 or TRBV6-3 and TRBJ1-5; 10 bases align to TRBD1. This receptor was taken from a woman under 40 who had been exposed to COVID-19. The CDR3 sequence is CASSYTPGQGYEPQHF. Here the CDR3 DNA reads TGTGCCAGCAGTTACACGCCGGGACAGGGGTATGAGCCCCAGCATTTT.